Sequencing of this T cell receptor beta chain was carried out in a study of cytomegalovirus exposure and HLA in healthy donors. Looking at the study overall: Genotyping showed 75% to 90% of roughly 400 donors falling in the Caucasian-associated ancestry cluster.

There are 14 residues in the CDR3. V shed 4 bases and J 9 bases; nucleotides not matched to a gene: 2. Germline values: CDR1 LNHDA, CDR2 SQIVND (reference sequence). Concerning this clone itself: The target antigen is unknown.

The PCR contained 60 Vbeta and 13 Jbeta primers. Sequenced by immunoSEQ multiplex PCR; TCRdb stores in-frame clones only, minus some. Of 120,000 or so clones listed, about 80% are singletons. Study-level results: Accurate HLA-A and HLA-B prediction from TCR beta sequences was reported for most subjects.

The sequence was collected from a man aged 30 to 39 in good health and CMV-seronegative. The chain recombines TRBV19 with TRBJ1-6; 11 bases are a match to TRBD1. Sequenced: PBMCs. DNA for the CDR3: TGTGCCAGTAGTAGGACAGGGGGCGCTTCACCCCTCCACTTT. Its protein product is CASSRTGGASPLHF.